Given below is one T cell receptor beta chain in context. Its target is not known. The source of the sample is a study of CXCR3-negative and CXCR3-positive naive CD8 T cells. Study outcomes and limitations: Researchers reported similar TRBV-TRBJ usage in naive CXCR3-negative and CXCR3-positive cells, though memory differed. High diversity, comparable across both naive subsets, contrasted with much lower diversity in memory CD8+ cells.

This CDR3 region has 17 residues. The germline gives CDR1 SGHTA, CDR2 FQGNSA. Naive CD8+ T cells showed a CD45RO-CCR7+CD27+CD95- phenotype. Preparation of TRB cDNA libraries relied on 5' RACE carrying UMI labels. No DNA is given; TCRdb re-called the 5' RACE reads and lists each CDR3 protein once. This sample's table has fewer than 95,000 distinct CDR3 sequences. Specimen: naive CXCR3- CD8+ T cells from blood. Subset reported: CD45RO-CCR7+CD27+CD95- naive CD8+ T cells lacking CXCR3 (TNR3-). The rearrangement links TRBV7-2 to TRBJ2-1; TCRdb returns TRBD2, unconfirmable since there is no DNA. This receptor was obtained from a human donor in good health. Some clones in this sample may be carry-over from other donors' samples. CDR3 amino acids: CASSLASPLAGYNEQFF.